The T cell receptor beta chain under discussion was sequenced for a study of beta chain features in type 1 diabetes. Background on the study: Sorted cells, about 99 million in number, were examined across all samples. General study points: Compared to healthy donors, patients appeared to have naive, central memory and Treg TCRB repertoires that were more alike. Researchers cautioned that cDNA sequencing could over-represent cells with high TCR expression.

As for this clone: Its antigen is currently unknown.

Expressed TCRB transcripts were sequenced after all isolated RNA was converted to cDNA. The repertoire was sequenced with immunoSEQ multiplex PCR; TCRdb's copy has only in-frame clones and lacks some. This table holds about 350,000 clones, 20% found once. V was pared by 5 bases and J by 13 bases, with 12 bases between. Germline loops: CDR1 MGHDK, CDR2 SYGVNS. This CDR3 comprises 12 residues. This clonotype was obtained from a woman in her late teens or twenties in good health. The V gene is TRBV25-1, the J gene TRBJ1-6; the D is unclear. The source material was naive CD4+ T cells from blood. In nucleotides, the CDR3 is TGTGCCAGCAGTTCGCTGAGATGGCCCCTCCACTTT. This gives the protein CASSSLRWPLHF.